This TCR beta chain was sequenced for a study of regulatory T cells in long-lasting Graves disease. Construction of the TCR beta libraries employed iRepertoire HTBI primers in conjunction with Arm-PCR of CDR3 regions. One entry per CDR3 protein results from TCRdb running MiXCR on the multiplex PCR reads. The sample lists approximately 400,000 distinct CDR3 sequences; 12% were seen once. Time point in this sample: newly diagnosed GD, antithyroid drugs for less than 3 months. PBMC-derived RNA was used for the TCR library. Per the germline V gene, CDR1 is MNHEY and CDR2 is SVGAGI. CDR3 length: 17 residues. With 0 bases removed from V and 0 bases from J, the gap between germline ends came to 13 bases. These data were likewise used in another study, on T cells in Graves' hyperthyroidism and ophthalmopathy. This second study says: Most expanded thyroid clonotypes above 0.001 recurred in blood.

This chain links TRBV6-5 with TRBJ2-3; D might be TRBD1 (5 bases). This specimen consisted of peripheral blood mononuclear cells (PBMCs), obtained at new diagnosis, from a patient treated with antithyroid drugs. The sequence was collected from a woman aged 18-29 years with Graves disease. As DNA, the CDR3 is TGTGCCAGCAGTTACTCGGCAGGGCCTAATAGCACAGATACGCAGTATTTT. Translating gives CASSYSAGPNSTDTQYF.